Each of the 17 T cell receptor beta chains below was sequenced from the same sample in a study of CD8+CD57+ T cells in acquired aplastic anemia. Researchers used genomic DNA as the template to profile TCR beta VDJ and CDR3. TCRdb reanalysed the reads using MiXCR and keeps one entry per CDR3 protein. Of more than 250,000 distinct CDR3 sequences in the sample, 65% to 90% are singletons; the top ten hold roughly two fifths. Those patients picked for sequencing had displayed CD8+CD57+ cell expansion on flow cytometry. Sequencing used sorted CD4+, CD8+, or CD8+CD57+ T cells (not recorded which) from PBMCs. The source is a human donor with aplastic anemia.

Turning to this clonotype: Relative to the germline gene, one junction end is altered; a read error may explain this. The rearrangement links TRBV15 to TRBJ1-6; 10 bases fit TRBD1. The germline gives CDR1 LNHNV, CDR2 YYDKDF (reference sequence). The CDR3 is 14 residues long. CDR3 coding DNA: TGTGCCAGCAGCTGTGACAGGGGGCTATCGCTCCTCCACTTT. Protein sequence: CASSCDRGLSLLHF.

This clonotype has a handful of counts. The chain has TRBV7-6 and TRBJ2-1; TRBD2 is a possible D gene (6 bases). The germline V gene has CDR1 SGHVS and CDR2 FNYEAQ. Trimming took 7 bases from V and 13 from J, leaving 29 bases between them. This CDR3 comprises 16 residues. DNA of the CDR3: TGTGCCAGCACCCTACGGAGGGTCCCCTCTGGGGCCAACCAGTTCTTC. Its translation: CASTLRRVPSGANQFF.

For this clonotype: The junction departs from germline at one end; a sequencing error may be responsible. The rearrangement links TRBV7-9 to TRBJ2-3; D might be TRBD2 (5 bases). CDR3 length: 14 residues. Germline V gene sequence: CDR1 SEHNR, CDR2 FQNEAQ (reference sequence). CDR3: CASSLAPGPDTQYF. In nucleotides, the CDR3 is TGTGCTAGCAGCTTAGCGCCTGGTCCCGATACGCAGTATTTT.

V and J are TRBV7-9 and TRBJ1-2, with no clear D. In germline, CDR1 is SEHNR, CDR2 FQNEAQ (reference sequence). This CDR3 is 15 amino acids long. The CDR3 spells CSYELTAYQDTGYTF. CDR3 sequence (DNA): TGTTCCTACGAGTTAACGGCGTACCAAGACACTGGGTACACCTTC.

The rearrangement joins TRBV2 to TRBJ2-5, with D possibly TRBD2 on 5 matching bases. Looked up from germline, CDR1 is SNHLY and CDR2 is FYNNEI. This CDR3 comprises 13 residues. Trimming cost V 4 bases and J 4 bases, with 10 bases left between them. The CDR3 sequence: CASSGSEGETQYF. The CDR3 nucleotides read TGTGCCAGCAGTGGCAGCGAGGGAGAGACCCAGTACTTC.

Turning to this clonotype: The junction does not match germline at one end; this may be a read error. This chain connects TRBV9 to TRBJ1-1; the match to TRBD1 covers 8 bases. The CDR3 sequence is 15 residues long. Germline-derived CDR1 and CDR2 are SGDLS and YYNGEE. Here the CDR3 reads CASGVAGGETTFGFF. The CDR3 nucleotides are TGTGCCAGCGGCGTAGCAGGGGGCGAGACTACTTTTGGTTTCTTT.

V usage is TRBV29-1 and J usage is TRBJ2-7; the D gene is possibly TRBD2 (5 bases). Per the germline V gene, CDR1 is SQVTM and CDR2 is ANQGSEA. The V gene lost 8 bases and the J gene lost 7 bases, with 15 bases spanning the gap. This CDR3 region has 11 residues. CDR3 in amino acids: CSFSEGNEQYF. DNA for the CDR3: TGCAGCTTTTCCGAGGGCAATGAGCAGTACTTC.

Regarding this clonotype: As the CDR3 is not closed by the conserved phenylalanine or tryptophan, this likely results from a read error. It is unclear where the CDR3 begins or ends on the DNA, so no DNA is shown, and the CDR3 is as TCRdb lists it. The CDR3 protein is CASSLAADTDYQ. The genes are TRBV7-2 and TRBJ2-3. The CDR3 region is 12 residues in length, termini included. CDR1 is SGHTA, CDR2 FQGNSA, per germline.

This clonotype was observed once. The chain couples TRBV7-8 to TRBJ2-7; TRBD2 matches 7 bases. The CDR3 has 18 residues. The germline CDR1 and CDR2 sequences are SGHVS and FQNEAQ. The J segment lost 1 base and the V segment lost 2 bases, leaving 14 bases of the junction unmatched. The CDR3 spells CASSLPGGAKAQSYEQYV. The CDR3 bases are TGTGCCAGCAGCTTACCGGGAGGCGCCAAAGCCCAGTCCTACGAGCAGTACGTC.

The chain couples TRBV9 to TRBJ1-1; possible D gene TRBD1, 6 bases. V was trimmed by 4 bases and J by 11 bases, leaving 24 bases between them. This CDR3 contains 15 residues. Germline V lookup: CDR1 SGDLS, CDR2 YYNGEE. This CDR3 is CASSLWWTDNTGAFF. The CDR3 coding sequence is TGTGCCAGCAGCTTGTGGTGGACAGATAACACCGGGGCTTTCTTT.

The gene calls are TRBV7-8 and TRBJ2-1; 8 bases match TRBD2. CDR3 size: 16 residues. Trimming cost V 3 bases and J 12 bases; bases outside gene matches: 16. Germline V CDR1 and CDR2: SGHVS, FQNEAQ. The CDR3 sequence is CASSFHPDGRALSQFF. CDR3 nucleotide sequence: TGTGCCAGCAGCTTTCATCCAGACGGGAGGGCCCTTTCGCAGTTCTTC.

DNA of the CDR3: TGTGCCAGCAGCCGTACGGACGAGTTGACTTCACCCCTCCACTTT. It specifies CASSRTDELTSPLHF. V usage is TRBV12-3 or TRBV12-4 and J usage is TRBJ1-6; D uncertain. V dropped 6 bases and J dropped 9 bases, with 18 bases sitting between them. This CDR3 spans 15 amino acids.

This clonotype was seen a single time. J is TRBJ2-5 and V is TRBV9; tentative D call: TRBD2 (5 bases). This CDR3 is 15 amino acids long. CDR1 is SGDLS, CDR2 YYNGEE, per germline. Trimming shortened V by 5 bases and J by 4 bases, and 18 bases separated the two germline ends. DNA for the CDR3: TGTGCCAGCAGGGGCCCTACCGGGGAGCCAGAGACCCAGTACTTC. It codes for CASRGPTGEPETQYF.

The rearrangement links TRBV7-8 to TRBJ1-1; D gene unclear. Per germline, CDR1 SGHVS and CDR2 FQNEAQ. The CDR3 spans 13 residues. The V end was cut by 0 bases, the J end by 7 bases, with 9 bases between. DNA for the CDR3: TGTGCCAGCAGCTTAGCGGGAGGGAGTGAAGCTTTCTTT. Encoded protein: CASSLAGGSEAFF.

For this clonotype: One end of the junction is discordant with germline, which a read error may explain. The V and J genes are TRBV7-8 and TRBJ2-1; either TRBD1 or TRBD2 may supply D (6 bases each). The CDR3 has 16 residues. The V gene's germline CDR1 is SGHVS and CDR2 FQNEAQ. The chain's CDR3 is CANSLGGGSGPEDQFF. CDR3 coding DNA: TGTGCCAACAGCTTAGGGGGAGGTTCCGGTCCGGAGGATCAGTTCTTC.

J is TRBJ2-5 and V is TRBV5-4; D is perhaps TRBD1 (5 bases). The germline CDR1 and CDR2 sequences are SGHNT and YYREEE (reference sequence). Between the trimmed V and J ends, which lost 9 bases and 0 bases, there was a span of 15 bases. The CDR3 has 14 amino acids. The DNA of the CDR3 is TGTGCCAACAGGTTACCTGCCGACCAAGAGACCCAGTACTTC. Translated, it gives CANRLPADQETQYF.

Here the CDR3 DNA reads TGTGCCAGTAGTACACAACTGAGCTCTGGAGAGACCCAGTACTTC. This codes for CASSTQLSSGETQYF. This chain joins TRBV19 and TRBJ2-5; D is ambiguous. Trimming took off 4 bases at V and 4 bases at J, with 16 bases between the two ends. Germline V gives CDR1 LNHDA, CDR2 SQIVND (reference sequence). This CDR3 contains 15 residues.